This T cell receptor (beta chain) appears in the sequencing data of a study of blood T cell repertoires in COVID-19. Study background: Material from acute and convalescent COVID-19 was sourced from the United States, Italy and Spain. PBMCs, B-cell-depleted T cells, or T cells provided the cDNA or gDNA that made up the material.

CDR1 and CDR2 from the germline V gene are SNHLY and FYNNEI. The CDR3 has 13 residues. Trimming stripped 8 bases from V and 0 bases from J, with 8 bases between. Study processing details: Cell counts per sample came from amplifying reference gene primers. The assay was immunoSEQ multiplex PCR, and TCRdb's table has in-frame clones only and misses some. That table is the source of V, J and clone size, and D and trimming were worked out from the DNA. The sample lists tens of thousands of clones, roughly 85% occurring once. The genes are TRBV2 and TRBJ1-5; no clear D. The sample consisted of peripheral blood. The receptor was isolated from a man under 40 with acute or convalescent COVID-19. The CDR3: CASGQHSNQPQHF. Here the CDR3 DNA reads TGTGCCAGCGGGCAGCATAGCAATCAGCCCCAGCATTTT.